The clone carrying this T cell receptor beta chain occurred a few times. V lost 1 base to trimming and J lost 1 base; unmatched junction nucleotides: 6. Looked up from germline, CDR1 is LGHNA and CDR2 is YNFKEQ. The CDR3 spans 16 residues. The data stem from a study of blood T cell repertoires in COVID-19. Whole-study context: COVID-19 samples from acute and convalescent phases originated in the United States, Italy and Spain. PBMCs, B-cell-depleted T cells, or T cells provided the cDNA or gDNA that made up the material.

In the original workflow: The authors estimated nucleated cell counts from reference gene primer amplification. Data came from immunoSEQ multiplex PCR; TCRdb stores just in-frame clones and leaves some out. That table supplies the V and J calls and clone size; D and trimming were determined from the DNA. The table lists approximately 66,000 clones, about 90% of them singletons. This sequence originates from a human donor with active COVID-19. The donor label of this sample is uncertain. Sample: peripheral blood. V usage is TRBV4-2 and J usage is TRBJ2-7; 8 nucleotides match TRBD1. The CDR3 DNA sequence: TGTGCCAGCAGCCAAGTCGGGGACAGGACATCCTACGAGCAGTACTTC. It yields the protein CASSQVGDRTSYEQYF.